This T cell receptor beta chain derives from a study of T cell responses to AZD1222 COVID-19 vaccine. Some clones are missing from TCRdb's copy, which holds only in-frame ones; the method was immunoSEQ multiplex PCR. The sample lists about 80,000 clones, around 90% occurring once. The CDR3 loop spans 13 amino acids. V lost 1 base, J lost 4 bases, and 7 bases lay in between. Germline CDR1 SEHNR, CDR2 FQNEAQ (reference sequence). Study conclusions and caveats: Spike-specific TCR depth and breadth grew after two AZD1222 doses. Spike was spanned by vaccine-associated CD4 TCRs, with dominance at 160-218 and 743-854. Donor demographics were predominantly white British with a female majority; clonal diversity may be underestimated.

As for this clone: Its antigen is not identified. Other DNA sequences of this sample code for an identical CDR3.

Specimen: peripheral blood, collected on day 0 of AZD1222 vaccination. This chain uses TRBV7-9 with TRBJ1-2; D remains ambiguous. The receptor's source is an adult in good health. CDR3 nucleotides: TGTGCCAGCAGCTTAGAGGGCGTCTATGGCTACACCTTC. Translation gives CASSLEGVYGYTF.